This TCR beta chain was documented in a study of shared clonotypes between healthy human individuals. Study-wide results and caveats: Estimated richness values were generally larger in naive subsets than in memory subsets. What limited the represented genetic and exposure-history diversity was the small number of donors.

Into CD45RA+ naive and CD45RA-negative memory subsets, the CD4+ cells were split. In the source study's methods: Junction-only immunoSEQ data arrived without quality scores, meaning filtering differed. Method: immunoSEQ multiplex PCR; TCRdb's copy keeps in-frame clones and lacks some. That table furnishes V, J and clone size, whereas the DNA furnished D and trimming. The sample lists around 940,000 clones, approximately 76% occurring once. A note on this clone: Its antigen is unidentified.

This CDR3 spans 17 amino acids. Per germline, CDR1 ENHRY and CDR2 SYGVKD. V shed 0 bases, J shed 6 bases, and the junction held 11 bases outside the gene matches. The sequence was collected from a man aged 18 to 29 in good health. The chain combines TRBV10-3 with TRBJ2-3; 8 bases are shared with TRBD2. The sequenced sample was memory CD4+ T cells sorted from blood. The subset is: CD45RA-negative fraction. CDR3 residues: CAISESSGGGPSDTQYF. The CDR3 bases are TGTGCCATCAGTGAGTCGAGCGGGGGAGGTCCCAGCGATACGCAGTATTTT.